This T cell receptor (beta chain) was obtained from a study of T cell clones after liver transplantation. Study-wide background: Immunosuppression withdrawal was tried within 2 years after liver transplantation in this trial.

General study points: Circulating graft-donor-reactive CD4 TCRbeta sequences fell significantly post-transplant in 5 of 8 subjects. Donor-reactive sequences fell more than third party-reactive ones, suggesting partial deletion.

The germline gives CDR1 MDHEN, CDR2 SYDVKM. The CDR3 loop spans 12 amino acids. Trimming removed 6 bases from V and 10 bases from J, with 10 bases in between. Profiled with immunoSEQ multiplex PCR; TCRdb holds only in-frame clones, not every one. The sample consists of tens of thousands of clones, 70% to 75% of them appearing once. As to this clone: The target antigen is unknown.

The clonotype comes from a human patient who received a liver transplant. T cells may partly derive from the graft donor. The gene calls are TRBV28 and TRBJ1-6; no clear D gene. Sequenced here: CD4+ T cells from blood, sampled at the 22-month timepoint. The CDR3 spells CASRVVRSPLHF. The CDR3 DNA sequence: TGTGCCAGCAGAGTCGTAAGGTCACCCCTCCACTTT.